The source of this T cell receptor beta chain is a study of blood T cell repertoires in COVID-19. About the research overall: Sites in the United States, Italy and Spain provided acute and convalescent COVID-19 samples. The analysed material was cDNA or gDNA that came from T cells, B-cell-depleted T cells, or PBMCs.

Cohort assignment relied on participant-reported clinical history. From germline, CDR1 is ENHRY and CDR2 SYGVKD. The V end lost 10 bases, the J end lost 6 bases, and 21 bases lay between the germline ends. The CDR3 consists of 14 residues. The protocol was immunoSEQ multiplex PCR, while the TCRdb copy is restricted to in-frame clones and leaves out a portion. The repertoire holds 300,000 to 400,000 clones, with roughly 88% as singletons. The origin of this receptor is a woman in her 30s with acute COVID-19. The chain links TRBV10-3 to TRBJ1-2; D gene unclear. The sequenced sample was PBMCs or T cells enriched from blood (not recorded which). The CDR3 loop is CATARATGSNGYTF. CDR3 DNA: TGTGCCACCGCAAGGGCAACGGGGTCCAATGGCTACACCTTC.